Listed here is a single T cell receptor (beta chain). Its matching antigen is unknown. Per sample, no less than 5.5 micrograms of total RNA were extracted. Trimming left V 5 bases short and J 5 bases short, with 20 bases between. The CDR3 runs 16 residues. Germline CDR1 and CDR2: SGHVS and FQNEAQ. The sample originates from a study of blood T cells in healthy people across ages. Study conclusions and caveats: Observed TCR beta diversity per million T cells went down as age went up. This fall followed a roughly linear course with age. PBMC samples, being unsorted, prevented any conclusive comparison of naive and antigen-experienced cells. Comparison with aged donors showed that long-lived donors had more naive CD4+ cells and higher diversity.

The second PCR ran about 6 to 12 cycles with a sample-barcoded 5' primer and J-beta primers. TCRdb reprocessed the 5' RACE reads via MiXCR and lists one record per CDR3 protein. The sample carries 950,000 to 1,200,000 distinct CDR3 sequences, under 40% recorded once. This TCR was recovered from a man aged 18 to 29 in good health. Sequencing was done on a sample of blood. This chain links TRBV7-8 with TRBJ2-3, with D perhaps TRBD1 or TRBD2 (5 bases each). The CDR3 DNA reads TGTGCCAGCAGCGGAGACCGGGACCCACCCATAGATACGCAGTATTTT. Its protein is CASSGDRDPPIDTQYF.